The 32 T cell receptor beta chains reported below all come from one sample, sequenced in a study of OX40 agonist ivuxolimab in advanced cancers. TCRdb's table, derived via immunoSEQ multiplex PCR, lists solely in-frame clones and lacks some. The profile shows 37,000 or so clones, 82% of them singletons. The sequencing used CD4+ or CD8+ T cells sorted from blood, collected in a trial of the OX40 agonist ivuxolimab. The receptor set was obtained from an adult with an advanced solid tumor such as melanoma, head and neck, liver or kidney cancer.

This chain uses TRBV18 with TRBJ2-1, with a weak D call TRBD2 (7 bases). Germline CDR1 and CDR2: KGHSH and LQKENI. The length of the CDR3 is 16 residues. With 3 bases removed from V and 2 bases from J, the gap between germline ends came to 14 bases. The CDR3 spells CASSPREGEAYNEQFF. As DNA, the CDR3 is TGTGCCAGCTCACCGAGGGAGGGGGAAGCCTACAATGAGCAGTTCTTC.

This clone is judged medium-sized. J is TRBJ1-2 and V is TRBV4-3; 7 bases line up with TRBD1. The trim removed 3 bases at V and 3 bases at J, leaving 7 bases unmatched. The germline CDR1 and CDR2 sequences are LGHNA and YSLEER. The CDR3 is 15 residues long. The CDR3: CASSQAFQGDYGYTF. The CDR3 nucleotides are TGCGCCAGCAGCCAGGCCTTTCAGGGGGACTATGGCTACACCTTC.

V gene TRBV7-2 combines with J gene TRBJ1-2, with unresolved D. This CDR3 region has 12 residues. The germline gives CDR1 SGHTA, CDR2 FQGNSA. Trimming removed 5 bases from V and 4 bases from J, with 8 bases in between. In DNA, the CDR3 is TGTGCCAGCAGCGCAGACTTCTATGGCTACACCTTC. This gives the protein CASSADFYGYTF.

The J gene is TRBJ1-2, the V gene TRBV7-2; tentative D call: TRBD1 (5 bases). This CDR3 spans 18 amino acids. The V and J ends lost 4 bases and 3 bases respectively, with 24 bases between them. The germline V gene encodes CDR1 SGHTA and CDR2 FQGNSA. The CDR3 spells CASSSQPGRLLGDYGYTF. The CDR3, as DNA: TGTGCCAGCAGCTCACAACCGGGACGCCTGCTAGGGGACTATGGCTACACCTTC.

The genes are TRBV6-1 and TRBJ2-2; 8 bases agree with TRBD1. Per germline, CDR1 MNHNS and CDR2 SASEGT. V was pared by 4 bases and J by 5 bases, with 3 bases of the junction left unmatched. This CDR3 contains 14 residues. CDR3 in amino acids: CASSGWTGTGELFF. CDR3 in DNA: TGTGCCAGCAGTGGTTGGACAGGGACCGGGGAGCTGTTTTTT.

The chain recombines TRBV2 with TRBJ2-2, with D unclear. The V gene lost 6 bases and the J gene lost 7 bases, with 9 bases spanning the gap. The CDR3 runs to 12 residues. The germline CDR1 and CDR2 sequences are SNHLY and FYNNEI. The DNA of the CDR3 is TGTGCCAGCAGAGTTGGGTTCGGGGAGCTGTTTTTT. This codes for CASRVGFGELFF.

The gene calls are TRBV11-2 and TRBJ1-1, with D unresolved. In germline, CDR1 is SGHAT, CDR2 FQNNGV. The CDR3 is made up of 16 amino acids. Trimming removed 1 base from V and 7 bases from J, with 19 bases in between. The CDR3 loop reads CASSLGRGPVEGEAFF. For the CDR3, the DNA is TGTGCCAGCAGCTTAGGCCGTGGACCGGTTGAGGGTGAAGCTTTCTTT.

The gene calls are TRBV5-1 and TRBJ2-2; D might be TRBD1 (6 bases). The CDR3 contains 18 residues. Trimming took off 3 bases at V and 3 bases at J, with 21 bases between the two ends. Looked up from germline, CDR1 is SGHRS and CDR2 is YFSETQ. CDR3 in amino acids: CASSSARGQPVDTGELFF. The DNA of the CDR3 is TGCGCCAGCAGCTCGGCTCGTGGACAGCCGGTCGACACCGGGGAGCTGTTTTTT.

The chain is built from TRBV5-1 and TRBJ1-6, with 7 bases lining up with TRBD1. The length of the CDR3 is 15 residues. CDR1 and CDR2 from the germline V gene are SGHRS and YFSETQ. V lost 4 bases to trimming and J lost 5 bases; unmatched junction nucleotides: 6. The CDR3 sequence: CASSVETGNNSPLHF. CDR3 nucleotides: TGCGCCAGCAGCGTCGAGACAGGGAATAATTCACCCCTCCACTTT.

The CDR3 DNA reads as TGTGCCAGCAGCTCCTACCGCACTGGAAACACCATATATTTT. Translation: CASSSYRTGNTIYF. The gene calls are TRBV7-2 and TRBJ1-3; no firm D call. The CDR3 is 14 amino acids. Per germline, CDR1 SGHTA and CDR2 FQGNSA. V was shortened by 4 bases and J by 2 bases, with 9 bases between the two germline ends.

The chain is built from TRBV7-2 and TRBJ2-1; 7 bases are a match to TRBD2. V lost 3 bases to trimming and J lost 9 bases; unmatched junction nucleotides: 5. The CDR3 contains 13 residues. Per the germline V gene, CDR1 is SGHTA and CDR2 is FQGNSA. The CDR3 reads CASSLGLMGEQFF. DNA for the CDR3: TGTGCCAGCAGCTTGGGACTAATGGGTGAGCAGTTCTTC.

This clone was found once. J is TRBJ1-1 and V is TRBV29-1; TRBD1 matches 7 bases. V was clipped by 4 bases and J by 4 bases; unmatched bases: 6. This CDR3 has 13 amino acids. The germline V gene encodes CDR1 SQVTM and CDR2 ANQGSEA. The CDR3 protein is CSVGGDSLTEAFF. The CDR3 DNA follows: TGCAGCGTTGGGGGGGACAGTCTCACTGAAGCTTTCTTT.

V gene TRBV19 combines with J gene TRBJ2-5, with 7 positions matching TRBD2. The germline V gene has CDR1 LNHDA and CDR2 SQIVND (reference sequence). The CDR3 extends over 14 amino acids. Trimming cost V 3 bases and J 2 bases; bases outside gene matches: 3. The CDR3, as DNA: TGTGCCAGTAGTATCCAGCGGGGACAAGAGACCCAGTACTTC. It translates to CASSIQRGQETQYF.

This clone appeared once. The rearrangement joins TRBV6-5 to TRBJ2-7; D is possibly TRBD1 (6 bases). CDR3 length: 15 residues. From germline, CDR1 is MNHEY and CDR2 SVGAGI. V shed 2 bases and J shed 2 bases, with 13 bases lying between them. The chain's CDR3 is CASSYGQGRTYEQYF. The CDR3 DNA reads as TGTGCCAGCAGTTACGGGCAGGGGCGAACCTACGAGCAGTACTTC.

The CDR3 nucleotides read TGTGCCAGCAGGCCACAGGGGGATAGCAATCAGCCCCAGCATTTT. Its protein is CASRPQGDSNQPQHF. The chain has TRBV5-5 and TRBJ1-5, with 8 bases fitting TRBD1. The J segment lost 0 bases and the V segment lost 5 bases, leaving 4 bases of the junction unmatched. The CDR3 is made up of 15 amino acids. Looked up from germline, CDR1 is SGHKS and CDR2 is YYEKEE (reference sequence).

V and J are TRBV7-2 and TRBJ2-2, with D possibly being TRBD2 (5 bases). This CDR3 has 17 amino acids. Germline lookup yields CDR1 SGHTA and CDR2 FQGNSA. The V end was cut by 4 bases, the J end by 1 base, with 16 bases between. The chain's CDR3 is CASSSSPGSLNTGELFF. CDR3 DNA sequence: TGTGCCAGCAGCTCTTCCCCTGGGAGTCTGAACACCGGGGAGCTGTTTTTT.

The gene calls are TRBV14 and TRBJ2-7; possible D gene TRBD1, 5 bases. Germline-derived CDR1 and CDR2 are SGHDN and FVKESK. The CDR3 length is 14 residues. The ends were cut back, 3 bases at V and 2 bases at J, with 11 bases in the middle. The DNA of the CDR3 is TGTGCCAGCAGCCAGGTGGCAGGGCCCTACGAGCAGTACTTC. As protein: CASSQVAGPYEQYF.

The V and J genes are TRBV29-1 and TRBJ1-2; possible D gene TRBD1, 5 bases. V gave up 6 bases and J gave up 7 bases, with 18 bases separating them. The germline CDR1 and CDR2 sequences are SQVTM and ANQGSEA. The CDR3 covers 13 residues. CDR3 coding DNA: TGCAGCGTCGAGGGACGGACCTATGGTGGCTACACCTTC. Translation: CSVEGRTYGGYTF.

V and J are TRBV29-1 and TRBJ2-7, with D perhaps matching TRBD2 (5 bases). Germline values: CDR1 SQVTM, CDR2 ANQGSEA. The CDR3 is made up of 13 amino acids. V shed 5 bases and J shed 1 base, with 12 bases lying between them. The CDR3 is CSVTQSGSYEQYF. The CDR3 DNA is TGCAGCGTTACACAGTCGGGGTCCTACGAGCAGTACTTC.

This clone was seen a single time. The V and J genes are TRBV6-5 and TRBJ1-1; D is uncertain. The CDR3 consists of 13 residues. CDR1 is MNHEY, CDR2 SVGAGI, per germline. V lost 0 bases, J lost 11 bases, and 13 bases lay in between. CDR3 in DNA: TGTGCCAGCAGTTACTCATCCCCTGGTCGGGCTTTCTTT. As protein: CASSYSSPGRAFF.

The chain combines TRBV6-5 with TRBJ2-7; D gene uncertain. V lost 3 bases to trimming and J lost 3 bases, with 3 bases between them. Germline assignment: CDR1 MNHEY and CDR2 SVGAGI. This CDR3 is built from 11 residues. The DNA for the CDR3 is TGTGCCAGCAGTTATTACTACGAGCAGTACTTC. It specifies CASSYYYEQYF.

This chain links TRBV21-1 with TRBJ1-5. TRBV21-1 is shown as a pseudogene. The CDR3 is made up of 15 amino acids. CDR3: CASTNLGQANQPQHF. CDR3 in DNA: TGTGCCAGCACCAATTTAGGGCAGGCTAATCAGCCCCAGCATTTT.

The rearrangement links TRBV9 to TRBJ1-2; perhaps TRBD1 as D (5 bases). Germline V CDR1 and CDR2: SGDLS, YYNGEE. V shed 4 bases and J shed 8 bases, with 15 bases lying between them. CDR3 size: 13 residues. Written as DNA, the CDR3 is TGTGCCAGCAGCACCCCGACAGTTATGGGCTACACCTTC. Protein product: CASSTPTVMGYTF.

The chain recombines TRBV5-8 with TRBJ2-7; 13 nucleotides match TRBD2. CDR3 length equals 16 residues. CDR1 and CDR2 (germline): SGHTS, YDEGEE. After removal of 4 bases from V and 2 bases from J, the junction contained 6 bases not matched to a gene. The CDR3 bases are TGTGCCAGCAGCAGGCGAGGGACTAGCGGGACCTACGAGCAGTACTTC. It translates to CASSRRGTSGTYEQYF.

This rearrangement joins TRBV7-9 to TRBJ1-5, with TRBD1 as a possible D gene (6 bases). V lost 5 bases and J lost 4, with 18 bases in between. There are 16 residues in the CDR3. CDR1 and CDR2 from the germline V gene are SEHNR and FQNEAQ (reference sequence). The CDR3 DNA reads TGTGCCAGCAGCCCCTCCGGGACAATCAATAATCAGCCCCAGCATTTT. Amino acids: CASSPSGTINNQPQHF.

The chain carries TRBV19 and TRBJ2-5; perhaps TRBD1 as D (5 bases). V shed 7 bases and J shed 7 bases, with 16 bases lying between them. This CDR3 contains 13 residues. Germline V gene sequence: CDR1 LNHDA, CDR2 SQIVND (reference sequence). CDR3 coding DNA: TGTGCCAGTAAAGGCCAGGGCCGAGGGACCCAGTACTTC. Protein sequence: CASKGQGRGTQYF.

The chain employs TRBV4-1 and TRBJ2-3; D gene ambiguous. V was cut by 1 base and J by 4 bases, with 15 bases left in between. Germline CDR1 is MGHRA and CDR2 is YSYEKL. The CDR3 runs to 16 residues. Written as DNA, the CDR3 is TGCGCCAGCAGCCAAGTGCACTTGGTCGTGGCAGATACGCAGTATTTT. Translation gives CASSQVHLVVADTQYF.

CDR3 DNA: TGTGCCAGCAGCCACACTGGAGCTGCGTGGACCGGGGATGGCTACACCTTC. It is translated as CASSHTGAAWTGDGYTF. V is TRBV7-2 and J is TRBJ1-2; no reliable D call. The V gene lost 5 bases and the J gene lost 6 bases, with 25 bases spanning the gap. Germline V gives CDR1 SGHTA, CDR2 FQGNSA. This CDR3 is built from 17 residues. Looking up the rest from reference TRBV7-2 and TRBJ1-2 gives the full variable domain: GAGVSQSPSNKVTEKGKDVELRCDPISGHTALYWYRQSLGQGLEFLIYFQGNSAPDKSGLPSDRFSAERTGGSVSTLTIQRTQQEDSAVYLCASSHTGAAWTGDGYTFGSGTRLTVV.

The chain employs TRBV13 and TRBJ2-1; D might be TRBD1 or TRBD2, each matching 7 bases. This CDR3 is 14 amino acids long. Germline loops: CDR1 PRHDT, CDR2 FYEKMQ (reference sequence). V shed 3 bases and J shed 9 bases, with 15 bases lying between them. The CDR3 nucleotides are TGTGCCAGCAGCTTCCTACAGGGGAGGGGTGAGCAGTTCTTC. This codes for CASSFLQGRGEQFF.

The rearrangement uses TRBV5-8 and TRBJ2-3; tentative D call: TRBD1 (6 bases). V dropped 3 bases and J dropped 3 bases, with 14 bases sitting between them. This CDR3 has 15 amino acids. CDR1 and CDR2 from the germline V gene are SGHTS and YDEGEE. In DNA form, the CDR3 reads TGTGCCAGCAGCTCAAGGGGGAGAAAGACAGATACGCAGTATTTT. Its translation: CASSSRGRKTDTQYF.

The V and J genes are TRBV5-1 and TRBJ2-3, with D possibly matching TRBD2 (5 bases). CDR1 is SGHRS, CDR2 YFSETQ, per germline. The CDR3 sequence is 16 residues long. Trimming took off 0 bases at V and 6 bases at J, with 17 bases between the two ends. CDR3 nucleotide sequence: TGCGCCAGCAGCTTGGCGGGAACGACCGGGTGGGATACGCAGTATTTT. Its protein is CASSLAGTTGWDTQYF.

J is TRBJ1-6 and V is TRBV7-6; D possibly corresponds to TRBD1 (6 bases). V lost 6 bases, J lost 8 bases, and 14 bases lay in between. Germline V gene sequence: CDR1 SGHVS, CDR2 FNYEAQ. This CDR3 is 14 amino acids long. The DNA for the CDR3 is TGTGCCAGCAGTTCAGGGGAGCAGGATTCACCCCTCCACTTT. Translating gives CASSSGEQDSPLHF.